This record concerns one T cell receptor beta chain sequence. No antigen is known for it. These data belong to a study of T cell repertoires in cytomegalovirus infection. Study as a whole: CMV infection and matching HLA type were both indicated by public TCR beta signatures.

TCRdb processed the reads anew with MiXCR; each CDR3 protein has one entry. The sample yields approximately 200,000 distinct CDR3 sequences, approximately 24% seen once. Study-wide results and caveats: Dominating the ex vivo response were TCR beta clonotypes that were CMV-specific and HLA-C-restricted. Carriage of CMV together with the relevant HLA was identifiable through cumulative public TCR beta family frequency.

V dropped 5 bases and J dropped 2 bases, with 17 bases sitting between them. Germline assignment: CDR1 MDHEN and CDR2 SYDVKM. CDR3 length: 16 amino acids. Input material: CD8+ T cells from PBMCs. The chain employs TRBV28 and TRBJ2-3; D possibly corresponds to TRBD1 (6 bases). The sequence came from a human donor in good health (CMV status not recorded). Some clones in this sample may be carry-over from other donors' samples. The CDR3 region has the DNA TGTGCCAGCAGTGACCTCTCGACAGGAGACACAGATACGCAGTATTTT. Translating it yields CASSDLSTGDTDTQYF.